These 31 T cell receptor beta chains came from one sample sequenced in a study of T cells in Graves' hyperthyroidism and ophthalmopathy. From RNA transcripts, TCR beta CDR3 regions were amplified. First-round RT-PCR with HTBI primers amplified the TCR CDR3 region. TCRdb processed the multiplex PCR reads anew with MiXCR; each CDR3 protein has one entry. The sample consists of 300,000 to 450,000 distinct CDR3 sequences, about 15% of them appearing once. The sequenced sample consisted of blood. The receptors derive from a woman aged 18-35 years with Graves' hyperthyroidism that later progressed to Graves' ophthalmopathy.

Comment on this clonotype: Since a much larger clone is just one base distant, this may be a read error. Here the CDR3 omits its conserved ending phenylalanine or tryptophan, so a read error is the likely source. V and J are TRBV6-2 or TRBV6-3 and TRBJ2-7, with D hard to call. The CDR3 is 14 amino acids. V lost 1 base, J lost 0 bases, and 7 bases lay in between. The germline V gene encodes CDR1 MNHEY and CDR2 SVGEGT. CDR3 nucleotide sequence: TGTGCCAGCAGTTACTACAAGCGCTCCTACGAGCAGTACATC. As protein: CASSYYKRSYEQYI.

This clonotype was detected many times. The chain links TRBV2 to TRBJ2-2, with D uncertain. Per germline, CDR1 SNHLY and CDR2 FYNNEI. V lost 1 base, J lost 1 base, and 1 base lay in between. This CDR3 has 13 amino acids. The CDR3, as DNA: TGTGCCAGCAGTGAAGGGAACACCGGGGAGCTGTTTTTT. Amino acids: CASSEGNTGELFF.

The rearrangement uses TRBV15 and TRBJ2-1, with D perhaps TRBD2 (6 bases). Germline loops: CDR1 LNHNV, CDR2 YYDKDF (reference sequence). V lost 2 bases and J lost 15, with 20 bases in between. The CDR3 spans 14 residues. The CDR3 coding sequence is TGTGCCACCAGCAGAAAGGGACTTTTTAGTGATCCGTTCTTC. Translation gives CATSRKGLFSDPFF.

Concerning this clonotype: A single base separates this from a much larger clone, so it may be a read error. V usage is TRBV27 and J usage is TRBJ2-5; 9 nucleotides agree with TRBD1. CDR3 length equals 13 residues. CDR1 and CDR2 from the germline V gene are MNHEY and SMNVEV (reference sequence). CDR3 coding DNA: TGTGCCAGCAGTTTCCGGACAGGGGAGACCCAGTGCTTC. As protein: CASSFRTGETQCF.

This clonotype occurred many times. This sequence joins TRBV5-5 and TRBJ2-7; the D is unclear. Trimming removed 2 bases at V and 3 bases at J, with 15 bases between. Germline V gene lookup returns CDR1 SGHKS and CDR2 YYEKEE (reference sequence). This CDR3 region has 15 residues. The CDR3: CASSLLSGYGYEQYF. CDR3 sequence (DNA): TGTGCCAGCAGCTTACTATCAGGTTACGGCTACGAGCAGTACTTC.

This clonotype has at least ten counts. V gene TRBV28 combines with J gene TRBJ2-7; no clear D. The CDR3 is made up of 13 amino acids. Germline V gene sequence: CDR1 MDHEN, CDR2 SYDVKM. V was trimmed by 3 bases and J by 6 bases, leaving 12 bases between them. The chain's CDR3 is CASSFSLAAEQYF. CDR3 nucleotide sequence: TGTGCCAGCAGTTTCTCTCTGGCAGCCGAGCAGTACTTC. Combining the CDR3 with reference TRBV28 and TRBJ2-7 gives the whole variable domain DVKVTQSSRYLVKRTGEKVFLECVQDMDHENMFWYRQDPGLGLRLIYFSYDVKMKEKGDIPEGYSVSREKKERFSLILESASTNQTSMYLCASSFSLAAEQYFGPGTRLTVT.

This clonotype was detected a few times. The chain combines TRBV11-2 with TRBJ2-3, with 9 bases identical to TRBD2. The V gene end was trimmed by 6 bases and the J gene end by 13 bases; junction bases not matched to a gene: 11. Germline V CDR1 and CDR2: SGHAT, FQNNGV. This CDR3 contains 13 residues. The CDR3 protein is CASRLLAGRDKYF. In DNA form, the CDR3 reads TGTGCCAGCAGACTCCTAGCGGGACGGGATAAGTATTTT.

The gene calls are TRBV25-1 and TRBJ2-7, with 9 bases that match TRBD1. The V and J ends lost 1 base and 5 bases, in that order; junction bases with no gene match: 6. CDR3 length: 15 amino acids. Germline CDR1 is MGHDK and CDR2 is SYGVNS. CDR3 bases: TGTGCCAGCAGTGAATGGGGACAGGGTGGTCACGAGCAGTACTTC. Encoded protein: CASSEWGQGGHEQYF.

This clonotype was seen repeatedly, ten times or more. The chain links TRBV12-3 or TRBV12-4 to TRBJ2-7, with 8 nucleotides matching TRBD1. The V gene end was trimmed by 6 bases and the J gene end by 3 bases; junction bases not matched to a gene: 10. The CDR3 covers 15 residues. The CDR3 loop is CASSQRQGRLYEQYF. The CDR3 DNA sequence: TGTGCCAGCAGCCAAAGACAGGGGAGACTCTACGAGCAGTACTTC.

In its sample, this clonotype was seen many times. V is TRBV13 and J is TRBJ1-2; D possibly corresponds to TRBD1 (6 bases). The CDR3 runs 14 residues. The V and J ends lost 5 bases and 4 bases respectively, with 14 bases between them. From germline, CDR1 is PRHDT and CDR2 FYEKMQ (reference sequence). The CDR3 sequence: CASSRSDRTYGYTF. CDR3 nucleotide sequence: TGTGCCAGCAGCCGCTCCGACAGGACCTATGGCTACACCTTC.

Note on this clonotype: Possible read error: a much larger clone is one base away. CDR3 in DNA: TGTGCCAGCAGCGTGTCAGTGAACAATGGGCAGTTCTTC. Its translation: CASSVSVNNGQFF. The rearrangement uses TRBV9 and TRBJ2-1; D gene ambiguous. CDR3 length: 13 amino acids. The germline V gene encodes CDR1 SGDLS and CDR2 YYNGEE.

The chain recombines TRBV4-1 with TRBJ2-1; D gene uncertain. This CDR3 comprises 15 residues. Germline lookup yields CDR1 MGHRA and CDR2 YSYEKL. V was cut by 3 bases and J by 14 bases, with 23 bases left in between. In DNA, the CDR3 is TGCGCCAGCAGCCAGCGGCACCCCTTTGAGCTTGGCGAGTTCTTC. Translation: CASSQRHPFELGEFF.

CDR3 region: CASSPPVRWETQYF. In DNA, the CDR3 is TGTGCCAGCTCACCACCGGTGCGTTGGGAGACCCAGTACTTC. The rearrangement uses TRBV18 and TRBJ2-5; D not certain. The V end was cut by 0 bases, the J end by 5 bases, with 10 bases between. The CDR3 totals 14 residues. The germline V gene encodes CDR1 KGHSH and CDR2 LQKENI.

This clonotype appeared many times. The chain uses TRBV28 and TRBJ2-1, with a possible D match to TRBD1 (7 bases). Germline V gives CDR1 MDHEN, CDR2 SYDVKM. V was trimmed by 3 bases and J by 9 bases, leaving 12 bases between them. The CDR3 runs 13 residues. The CDR3 spells CASSFGRGVEQFF. CDR3 bases: TGTGCCAGCAGTTTTGGCAGGGGGGTTGAGCAGTTCTTC.

The table lists this clonotype with many counts. The chain has TRBV12-3 or TRBV12-4 and TRBJ1-1; D unclear. CDR3 length equals 10 residues. Trimming cost V 8 bases and J 6 bases, with 7 bases left between them. In DNA, the CDR3 is TGTGCCAGCGGTAGCCCTGAAGCTTTCTTT. Its translation is CASGSPEAFF.

The chain couples TRBV18 to TRBJ2-7, with no clear D. CDR3 length equals 14 residues. Germline-derived CDR1 and CDR2 are KGHSH and LQKENI. Deletions cut 5 bases from V and 3 bases from J, with 14 bases between. In DNA form, the CDR3 reads TGTGCCAGCTCATCTGCCGGTCCGTACTACGAGCAGTACTTC. It encodes CASSSAGPYYEQYF.

The chain is built from TRBV4-3 and TRBJ2-7, with a tentative D call TRBD1 (7 bases). The CDR3 covers 17 residues. Trimming removed 1 base at V and 6 bases at J, with 22 bases between. CDR1 and CDR2 (germline): LGHNA, YSLEER. In DNA form, the CDR3 reads TGCGCCAGCAGCCAAGGACGCTCCGGACAGGCGGGGTTCGAGCAGTACTTC. Residues: CASSQGRSGQAGFEQYF.

This clonotype came up many times. The chain recombines TRBV10-3 with TRBJ2-5; the match to TRBD2 covers 10 bases. V lost 9 bases, J lost 5 bases, and 9 bases stayed unmatched. CDR3 length: 14 amino acids. Germline CDR1 is ENHRY and CDR2 is SYGVKD. The CDR3 loop is CAIDTSGVRETQYF. DNA of the CDR3: TGTGCCATTGATACTAGCGGGGTAAGGGAGACCCAGTACTTC.

This clonotype was seen repeatedly, ten times or more. The rearrangement links TRBV6-1 to TRBJ2-7, with 10 bases matching TRBD1. CDR3 length equals 12 residues. Trimming cost V 10 bases and J 2 bases; bases outside gene matches: 2. Looked up from germline, CDR1 is MNHNS and CDR2 is SASEGT. In nucleotides, the CDR3 is TGTGCCACCGGACAGGGGGCCTACGAGCAGTACTTC. Its protein is CATGQGAYEQYF.

This clonotype showed up many times. The genes are TRBV20-1 and TRBJ2-3, with a weak D call TRBD2 (5 bases). Germline assignment: CDR1 DFQATT and CDR2 SNEGSKA (reference sequence). The length of the CDR3 is 15 residues. V was trimmed by 6 bases and J by 3 bases, leaving 19 bases between them. The CDR3 loop reads CSAEARLKATDTQYF. As DNA, the CDR3 is TGCAGTGCCGAAGCCCGACTAAAGGCTACAGATACGCAGTATTTT.

The chain employs TRBV7-3 and TRBJ1-5; D is uncertain. The CDR3 runs to 12 residues. Germline V gene lookup returns CDR1 SGHTA and CDR2 FQGTGA. Between the trimmed V and J ends, which lost 5 bases and 10 bases, there was a span of 12 bases. The CDR3 sequence: CASSRRVRPQHF. As DNA, the CDR3 is TGTGCCAGCAGCCGTCGAGTGAGACCCCAGCATTTT.

The chain carries TRBV19 and TRBJ2-1; TRBD2 might be the D (6 bases). The germline V gene encodes CDR1 LNHDA and CDR2 SQIVND (reference sequence). The germline V and J ends were trimmed by 3 bases and 0 bases, with 15 bases remaining between them. The CDR3 loop spans 17 amino acids. CDR3 bases: TGTGCCAGTAGTATGCGTTCCCGGGGGAGCTCCTACAATGAGCAGTTCTTC. Amino acid sequence: CASSMRSRGSSYNEQFF.

This clonotype was seen more than once but under ten times. The chain has TRBV6-1 and TRBJ1-3; the D is unclear. Trimming removed 6 bases at V and 0 bases at J, with 21 bases between. Germline CDR1 reads MNHNS; CDR2 reads SASEGT. The CDR3 consists of 18 residues. The CDR3 reads CASRRTGSRRVSGNTIYF. CDR3 bases: TGTGCCAGCAGACGGACCGGGTCCCGACGAGTCTCTGGAAACACCATATATTTT.

This clonotype was detected ten times or more. V and J are TRBV7-2 and TRBJ2-7; TRBD2 aligns across 10 bases. The germline V gene encodes CDR1 SGHTA and CDR2 FQGNSA. This CDR3 has 18 amino acids. Losses at the gene ends were 5 bases for V and 2 bases for J; bases not matched to a gene: 15. The DNA of the CDR3 is TGTGCCAGCAGCCCCCCGGACGGTCTAGCGGGAGACCCCTACGAGCAGTACTTC. Protein sequence: CASSPPDGLAGDPYEQYF. Filled out from reference TRBV7-2 and TRBJ2-7, the complete variable domain reads GAGVSQSPSNKVTEKGKDVELRCDPISGHTALYWYRQSLGQGLEFLIYFQGNSAPDKSGLPSDRFSAERTGGSVSTLTIQRTQQEDSAVYLCASSPPDGLAGDPYEQYFGPGTRLTVT.

This clonotype showed up many times. The chain employs TRBV11-3 and TRBJ2-2; 9 bases fit TRBD1. This CDR3 has 16 amino acids. The V gene's germline CDR1 is SGHNT and CDR2 YENEEA. J was trimmed by 5 bases and V by 0 bases; bases with no gene match: 4. The CDR3 coding sequence is TGTGCCAGCAGCTTAGATGGGGACAGGGTAACCGGGGAGCTGTTTTTT. This gives the protein CASSLDGDRVTGELFF.

This clonotype has only a few counts. This chain connects TRBV4-1 to TRBJ1-2; TRBD1 agrees at 8 bases. V shed 2 bases and J 5 bases; nucleotides not matched to a gene: 13. CDR1 and CDR2 (germline): MGHRA, YSYEKL. The CDR3 is 17 residues long. The DNA of the CDR3 is TGCGCCAGCAGCCAACGGCAGGGGGCTCAGGCGATATATGGCTACACCTTC. It encodes CASSQRQGAQAIYGYTF.

V usage is TRBV6-5 and J usage is TRBJ2-1, with 13 bases matching TRBD2. The CDR3 has 17 residues. Trimming removed 0 bases from V and 3 bases from J; junction bases left unmatched: 2. CDR1 MNHEY and CDR2 SVGAGI come from the germline V gene. CDR3 DNA sequence: TGTGCCAGCAGTTACTCTGGACTAGCGGGAGACTACAATGAGCAGTTCTTC. Translated: CASSYSGLAGDYNEQFF.

Comment on this clonotype: A much larger clone is a single base away; this may be a read error. The chain couples TRBV29-1 to TRBJ2-3; D is possibly TRBD1 or TRBD2 (5 bases each). The CDR3 runs 16 residues. Between the trimmed V and J ends, which lost 5 bases and 2 bases, there was a span of 20 bases. In germline, CDR1 is SQVTM, CDR2 ANQGSEA. The CDR3 loop reads CSVPELGQRITDTQYF. The CDR3 bases are TGCAGCGTTCCAGAATTGGGGCAGCGGATCACAGATACGCAGTATTTT.

This clonotype was counted ten times or more. The chain links TRBV6-2 or TRBV6-3 to TRBJ2-7; D is tentatively TRBD1 or TRBD2 (5 bases each). The CDR3 extends over 15 amino acids. In germline, CDR1 is MNHEY, CDR2 SVGEGT. The V and J ends lost 5 bases and 6 bases respectively, with 20 bases between them. The CDR3 region has the DNA TGTGCCAGCAGTCCATCGGGGCTAGCCACGGGCGAGCAGTACTTC. Amino acids: CASSPSGLATGEQYF.

In this sample, this clonotype turned up many times. The chain employs TRBV3-1 and TRBJ2-2; D call uncertain. The CDR3 has 14 residues. V shed 2 bases and J shed 1 base, with 5 bases lying between them. Germline V CDR1 and CDR2: LGHDT, YNNKEL (reference sequence). CDR3 bases: TGTGCCAGCAGCCAAAATATGAACACCGGGGAGCTGTTTTTT. This sequence encodes CASSQNMNTGELFF.

This clonotype has ten or more counts. The chain combines TRBV3-1 with TRBJ2-1; D might be TRBD2 (5 bases). The germline V gene has CDR1 LGHDT and CDR2 YNNKEL (reference sequence). Between the trimmed V and J ends, which lost 1 base and 6 bases, there was a span of 16 bases. The CDR3 covers 16 residues. The CDR3 DNA follows: TGTGCCAGCAGCCAAGTTTCTCTAGCTAACTTCAATGAGCAGTTCTTC. Translated: CASSQVSLANFNEQFF.